The 20 T cell receptor beta chains below all came from one sample that was sequenced in a study of cytomegalovirus exposure and HLA in healthy donors. The assay was immunoSEQ multiplex PCR, and TCRdb's table has in-frame clones only and misses some. The sample records roughly 180,000 clones, around nine tenths being singletons. Sample: PBMCs. Receptor source: a man younger than 40 in good health and CMV-seropositive.

The chain couples TRBV10-3 to TRBJ1-1; no definite D call. Trimming removed 5 bases at V and 1 base at J, with 11 bases between. This CDR3 comprises 14 residues. Germline CDR1 ENHRY, CDR2 SYGVKD. This CDR3 reads CAISPDGSNTEAFF. DNA for the CDR3: TGTGCCATCAGTCCTGACGGCTCGAACACTGAAGCTTTCTTT.

The chain employs TRBV7-9 and TRBJ2-7, with 8 bases lining up with TRBD1. Per germline, CDR1 SEHNR and CDR2 FQNEAQ (reference sequence). J lost 2 bases, V lost 5 bases, and 5 bases had no gene match. The CDR3 sequence is 14 residues long. The CDR3 region has the DNA TGTGCCAGCAGCGTAGGGACAGGTCCCTACGAGCAGTACTTC. Its translation: CASSVGTGPYEQYF.

The chain links TRBV30 to TRBJ2-6; D not resolved. The ends were cut back, 2 bases at V and 1 base at J, with 0 bases in the middle. This CDR3 has 12 residues. Germline assignment: CDR1 GTSNPN and CDR2 SVGIG (reference sequence). In nucleotides, the CDR3 is TGTGCCTGGAGTTCTGGGGCCAACGTCCTGACTTTC. Its protein product is CAWSSGANVLTF.

The chain has TRBV7-9 and TRBJ1-2, with 9 bases that match TRBD1. This CDR3 has 15 amino acids. Germline loops: CDR1 SEHNR, CDR2 FQNEAQ (reference sequence). Losses at the gene ends were 5 bases for V and 1 base for J; bases not matched to a gene: 5. In DNA, the CDR3 is TGTGCCAGCAGCGACACGGGACAGGGTAACTATGGCTACACCTTC. It encodes CASSDTGQGNYGYTF.

This rearrangement joins TRBV6-1 to TRBJ2-3; no reliable D call. The CDR3 consists of 13 residues. CDR1 is MNHNS and CDR2 is SASEGT in the germline V gene. With 1 base removed from V and 3 bases from J, the gap between germline ends came to 5 bases. CDR3 protein: CASSEVWTDTQYF. DNA for the CDR3: TGTGCCAGCAGTGAAGTTTGGACAGATACGCAGTATTTT.

DNA for the CDR3: TGTGCCAGCAGTGATGATGCTGGTGGAGCTTTCTTT. Encoded protein: CASSDDAGGAFF. The chain links TRBV6-4 to TRBJ1-1; D not resolved. Germline CDR1 is MRHNA and CDR2 is SNTAGT. The CDR3 runs 12 residues. Trimming removed 3 bases at V and 10 bases at J, with 12 bases between.

A note on this clone: Distinct nucleotide sequences in the sample also encode this CDR3. The V call is TRBV6-5, the J call TRBJ1-1, with D maybe TRBD1 (5 bases). The CDR3 is made up of 13 amino acids. V was trimmed by 0 bases and J by 4 bases, leaving 6 bases between them. CDR1 and CDR2 (germline): MNHEY, SVGAGI. The CDR3 region is CASSYSGGTEAFF. The CDR3 region has the DNA TGTGCCAGCAGTTACTCGGGGGGCACTGAAGCTTTCTTT.

CDR3 coding DNA: TGTGCCAGCTCACCCCAGGGTATGAACACTGAAGCTTTCTTT. Translation: CASSPQGMNTEAFF. The chain employs TRBV18 and TRBJ1-1; TRBD1 is a possible D gene (5 bases). Trimming shortened V by 3 bases and J by 0 bases, and 8 bases separated the two germline ends. The CDR3 is made up of 14 amino acids. Germline V lookup: CDR1 KGHSH, CDR2 LQKENI.

This clone was detected once. The gene calls are TRBV6-4 and TRBJ1-1; D is unresolved. The length of the CDR3 is 13 residues. The germline V gene has CDR1 MRHNA and CDR2 SNTAGT. The V end lost 4 bases, the J end lost 2 bases, and 8 bases lay between the germline ends. The CDR3 nucleotides read TGTGCCAGCAGTGTTAACAAAAACACTGAAGCTTTCTTT. It is translated as CASSVNKNTEAFF.

The chain carries TRBV27 and TRBJ2-1; TRBD2 aligns across 8 bases. The CDR3 loop spans 15 amino acids. Per germline, CDR1 MNHEY and CDR2 SMNVEV (reference sequence). Unmatched junction bases numbered 7, after V lost 4 bases and J lost 5 bases. The CDR3 coding sequence is TGTGCCAGCAGTTCGCGACTAGCGACTCACAATGAGCAGTTCTTC. It translates to CASSSRLATHNEQFF.

The J gene is TRBJ2-1, the V gene TRBV2; 11 positions agree with TRBD2. CDR3 length: 17 residues. Germline CDR1 reads SNHLY; CDR2 reads FYNNEI. V lost 2 bases to trimming and J lost 5 bases; unmatched junction nucleotides: 8. CDR3 sequence (DNA): TGTGCCAGCAGTGAATGGCTAGCGGGGGGAGCGGACAATGAGCAGTTCTTC. It translates to CASSEWLAGGADNEQFF.

This chain links TRBV7-9 with TRBJ2-1; D is perhaps TRBD1 or TRBD2 (5 bases each). V was trimmed by 2 bases and J by 8 bases, leaving 16 bases between them. CDR1 and CDR2 from the germline V gene are SEHNR and FQNEAQ (reference sequence). This CDR3 has 15 amino acids. In nucleotides, the CDR3 is TGTGCCAGCAGCTTATATGGGACGCTTGGGGATGAGCAGTTCTTC. Translation: CASSLYGTLGDEQFF.

This clone showed up just once. V is TRBV7-2 and J is TRBJ2-2; no firm D call. The germline V gene encodes CDR1 SGHTA and CDR2 FQGNSA. The CDR3 has 13 residues. With 5 bases removed from V and 5 bases from J, the gap between germline ends came to 9 bases. This CDR3 is CASSGYTTGELFF. The CDR3 nucleotides are TGTGCCAGCAGCGGATACACTACCGGGGAGCTGTTTTTT.

The J gene is TRBJ1-2, the V gene TRBV11-2; 11 bases align to TRBD1. The CDR3 has 14 residues. V dropped 4 bases and J dropped 5; count of bases not matched to a gene: 3. Germline V gene lookup returns CDR1 SGHAT and CDR2 FQNNGV. The CDR3 loop reads CASSSGQGAYGYTF. In nucleotides, the CDR3 is TGTGCCAGCAGCTCAGGACAGGGGGCGTATGGCTACACCTTC.

This clone was recorded once. The V and J genes are TRBV15 and TRBJ2-1; D is uncertain. The germline V gene has CDR1 LNHNV and CDR2 YYDKDF (reference sequence). The V gene lost 7 bases and the J gene lost 7 bases, with 14 bases spanning the gap. The CDR3 sequence is 13 residues long. Here the CDR3 reads CATNETTTNEQFF. CDR3 in DNA: TGTGCCACCAACGAGACGACAACAAATGAGCAGTTCTTC.

The chain has TRBV11-2 and TRBJ2-5; D remains unclear. V lost 1 base and J 4 bases, leaving 4 bases between the germline ends. This CDR3 contains 12 residues. Germline V lookup: CDR1 SGHAT, CDR2 FQNNGV. CDR3 sequence: CASSLARETQYF. DNA of the CDR3: TGTGCCAGCAGCTTAGCCAGAGAGACCCAGTACTTC.

The chain recombines TRBV19 with TRBJ2-7; 10 bases are a match to TRBD1. CDR3 length: 16 residues. Germline V gene lookup returns CDR1 LNHDA and CDR2 SQIVND (reference sequence). V lost 6 bases and J lost 1; bases outside the gene matches: 9. CDR3 DNA sequence: TGTGCCAGTAGCAACAATCCGGGACAGGGGTCCTACGAGCAGTACTTC. This gives the protein CASSNNPGQGSYEQYF.

The chain recombines TRBV19 with TRBJ2-1; a weak D match, TRBD1 (6 bases). In germline, CDR1 is LNHDA, CDR2 SQIVND (reference sequence). There are 15 residues in the CDR3. V was pared by 5 bases and J by 6 bases, with 17 bases between. CDR3: CASSPGLGAFNEQFF. CDR3 nucleotides: TGTGCCAGTAGTCCAGGGTTGGGGGCCTTCAATGAGCAGTTCTTC.

A single count supports this clone. The chain has TRBV2 and TRBJ1-1; D call uncertain. CDR1 and CDR2 (germline): SNHLY, FYNNEI. V lost 5 bases, J lost 1 base, and 11 bases lay in between. The CDR3 has 14 amino acids. The CDR3 region is CASSSTGPNTEAFF. CDR3 DNA sequence: TGTGCCAGCAGTTCTACCGGGCCGAACACTGAAGCTTTCTTT.

The V call is TRBV5-6, the J call TRBJ2-7; D is perhaps TRBD2 (5 bases). Trimming took 0 bases from V and 6 from J, leaving 10 bases between them. Germline values: CDR1 SGHDT, CDR2 YYEEEE. The CDR3 is 13 residues long. The CDR3 protein is CASSLGASREQYF. Written as DNA, the CDR3 is TGTGCCAGCAGCTTGGGAGCTAGCCGCGAGCAGTACTTC.